This entry describes one T cell receptor beta chain. TCRdb passed the RACE reads through MiXCR, listing each CDR3 protein once. Among about 80,000 distinct CDR3 sequences listed, roughly 15% were seen once. The data derive from a study of human T cells and chemical hapten exposure. Specified time point: pre-sensitization, week 0. As for treatment: therapeutic diphenylcyclopropenone sensitization with weekly scalp DPC. Trimming left V 5 bases short and J 0 bases short, with 8 bases between. The CDR3 has 14 residues. CDR1 and CDR2 (germline): PRHDT, FYEKMQ (reference sequence). The receptor was derived from a woman in her forties or fifties with alopecia areata. Some clones in this sample may be carry-over from other donors' samples. The material was whole blood, obtained in connection with sensitization to the hapten diphenylcyclopropenone (DPC). The chain carries TRBV13 and TRBJ2-1, with D possibly being TRBD1 (5 bases). For the CDR3, the DNA is TGTGCCAGCAGCCACAGGAGCTCCTACAATGAGCAGTTCTTC. Amino acids: CASSHRSSYNEQFF.